This TCR beta chain stems from a study of shared clonotypes between healthy human individuals. The DNA input per sorted-subset replicate PCR was roughly 0.2 ug, corresponding to some 33,000 T cell genomes. Only in-frame clones appear in the TCRdb table, and some are missing; sequencing was by immunoSEQ multiplex PCR. The data hold hundreds of thousands of clones, with 74% observed a single time. This clone was detected once. Its antigen is unknown. Regarding the study as a whole: Among non-shared clonotypes, generation probabilities were lower than among those shared by all four donors. Specimens sampled were limited to blood, with tissue repertoires likely differing.

The germline CDR1 and CDR2 sequences are SGDLS and YYNGEE. V lost 4 bases, J lost 8 bases, and 11 bases stayed unmatched. This CDR3 comprises 14 residues. The sequencing sample was made of memory CD4+ T cells sorted from blood. Subset in this sample: CD45RA-negative fraction. The chain uses TRBV9 and TRBJ1-2; TRBD1 aligns across 7 bases. The TCR comes from a woman aged 25-40 years in good health. The CDR3 loop reads CASSTVTGEEGYTF. The CDR3 coding sequence is TGTGCCAGCAGCACCGTTACAGGGGAGGAGGGCTACACCTTC.